This T cell receptor beta chain originates from a study of OX40 agonist ivuxolimab in advanced cancers. The table came from immunoSEQ multiplex PCR; TCRdb's copy has only in-frame clones and leaves some out. The table records 30,000 to 40,000 clones, over 80% of them present only once. Trimming removed 3 bases from V and 5 bases from J, with 9 bases in between. The CDR3 is 13 residues long. Germline-derived CDR1 and CDR2 are SGDLS and YYNGEE. The sequenced sample was CD4+ or CD8+ T cells sorted from blood, obtained in a trial of the OX40 agonist ivuxolimab. The chain recombines TRBV9 with TRBJ2-1; D not certain. This receptor was obtained from an adult with an advanced solid tumor such as melanoma, head and neck, liver or kidney cancer. CDR3 in DNA: TGTGCCAGCAGCGCGAGGACGCACAATGAGCAGTTCTTC. Its protein is CASSARTHNEQFF.